One TCR beta chain is described in this entry. Its antigen is not identified. This entry comes from a study of OX40 agonist ivuxolimab in advanced cancers. Study details: Three patients had partial responses: one hepatocellular carcinoma, two cutaneous melanoma. Notes on the study in general: Some nonresponders also had low normalized T-cell clonal expansion. Clonal expansion was seen in CD4+ and CD8+ blood T cells by week 6 at 0.1 to 3.0 mg/kg.

Here immunoSEQ multiplex PCR was the method, and the copy in TCRdb shows in-frame clones only, minus some. Among 34,000 or so clones listed, approximately 90% were seen once. If patients had autoimmune disease history or systemic immunosuppression, they were excluded. Germline lookup yields CDR1 MDHEN and CDR2 SYDVKM. The CDR3 has 16 residues. J lost 1 base, V lost 7 bases, and 12 bases had no gene match. The sample in question was CD4+ or CD8+ T cells sorted from blood, obtained in a trial of the OX40 agonist ivuxolimab. The TCR originated in an adult with an advanced solid tumor such as melanoma, head and neck, liver or kidney cancer. The chain combines TRBV28 with TRBJ2-7; 8 nucleotides line up with TRBD1. The CDR3 here is CASTTTRTGKSYEQYF. CDR3 DNA sequence: TGTGCCAGCACTACCACCAGGACAGGGAAATCCTACGAGCAGTACTTC. Complete variable domain (other parts from reference TRBV28 and TRBJ2-7): DVKVTQSSRYLVKRTGEKVFLECVQDMDHENMFWYRQDPGLGLRLIYFSYDVKMKEKGDIPEGYSVSREKKERFSLILESASTNQTSMYLCASTTTRTGKSYEQYFGPGTRLTVT.